This is a list of T cell receptor beta chains from one sample in a study of blood T cells in healthy people across ages. MiXCR was run by TCRdb on the 5' RACE reads, yielding one entry per CDR3 protein. The sample lists 1.6 million or so distinct CDR3 sequences, roughly 32% seen once, with roughly 10% in the top ten. Sequenced: blood. The receptors here all came from a woman under 40 in good health. Each CDR3 is given with its conserved first and last residue. Each record gives: J gene, clone size, D gene, V gene, CDR3 protein, CDR3 DNA. A D gene is named only where the DNA matches it firmly. For some rows the clone size is stated as once, few or many, or as a class when expanded; others skip it.

j_gene: TRBJ2-3
abundance: NA
d_gene: TRBD2
v_gene: TRBV5-1
CDR3aa: CASNPLAGTDTQYF
CDR3nt: TGCGCCAGCAATCCGCTAGCGGGGACAGATACGCAGTATTTT

j_gene: TRBJ2-3
abundance: NA
d_gene: NA
v_gene: TRBV28
CDR3aa: CASRTGSADTQYF
CDR3nt: TGTGCCAGCAGAACAGGCTCGGCAGATACGCAGTATTTT

j_gene: TRBJ2-1
abundance: few
d_gene: TRBD2
v_gene: TRBV20-1
CDR3aa: CSAIRTSGRLYNEQFF
CDR3nt: TGCAGTGCTATCAGGACTAGCGGGCGATTATACAATGAGCAGTTCTTC

j_gene: TRBJ2-3
abundance: NA
d_gene: NA
v_gene: TRBV7-3
CDR3aa: CASSLTAATSTDTQYF
CDR3nt: TGTGCCAGCAGCTTAACGGCGGCTACGAGCACAGATACGCAGTATTTT

j_gene: TRBJ2-5
abundance: few
d_gene: TRBD2
v_gene: TRBV4-1
CDR3aa: CASSQPGLEETQYF
CDR3nt: TGCGCCAGCAGCCAACCTGGACTAGAAGAGACCCAGTACTTC

j_gene: TRBJ2-5
abundance: few
d_gene: TRBD1
v_gene: TRBV5-1
CDR3aa: CASSWGPGTAFTLSETQYF
CDR3nt: TGCGCCAGCAGCTGGGGCCCCGGGACAGCCTTCACTTTGAGTGAGACCCAGTACTTC

j_gene: TRBJ2-7
abundance: NA
d_gene: NA
v_gene: TRBV30
CDR3aa: CAWSVRGHFEQYF
CDR3nt: TGTGCCTGGAGTGTACGAGGGCACTTCGAGCAGTACTTC

j_gene: TRBJ1-5
abundance: NA
d_gene: TRBD1
v_gene: TRBV15
CDR3aa: CATSRRDRVNQPQHF
CDR3nt: TGTGCCACCAGCAGACGGGACAGGGTCAATCAGCCCCAGCATTTT

j_gene: TRBJ1-1
abundance: few
d_gene: NA
v_gene: TRBV29-1
CDR3aa: CSAGRMNTEAFF
CDR3nt: TGCAGCGCCGGACGGATGAACACTGAAGCTTTCTTT

j_gene: TRBJ1-6
abundance: few
d_gene: NA
v_gene: TRBV7-6
CDR3aa: CASGSSYNSPLHF
CDR3nt: TGTGCCAGCGGTAGCTCCTATAATTCACCCCTCCACTTT

j_gene: TRBJ2-5
abundance: NA
d_gene: NA
v_gene: TRBV9
CDR3aa: CASSATGREDNEQYF
CDR3nt: TGTGCCAGCAGCGCGACAGGCAGGGAGGACAATGAGCAGTACTTC

j_gene: TRBJ1-2
abundance: few
d_gene: NA
v_gene: TRBV4-2
CDR3aa: CASSQDRIGGGLYGYTF
CDR3nt: TGTGCCAGCAGCCAAGATCGGATTGGGGGTGGGCTCTATGGCTACACCTTC

j_gene: TRBJ2-2
abundance: NA
d_gene: NA
v_gene: TRBV7-9
CDR3aa: CASTSNPNRLPSDTGELFF
CDR3nt: TGTGCCAGCACCTCGAACCCAAACAGGCTACCATCGGACACCGGGGAGCTGTTTTTT

j_gene: TRBJ2-1
abundance: many
d_gene: NA
v_gene: TRBV10-3
CDR3aa: CAIRATEEQFF
CDR3nt: TGTGCCATCAGGGCGACTGAGGAGCAGTTCTTC

j_gene: TRBJ1-4
abundance: few
d_gene: NA
v_gene: TRBV20-1
CDR3aa: CSASGGGSEKLFF
CDR3nt: TGCAGTGCCTCTGGGGGGGGTTCTGAAAAACTGTTTTTT

j_gene: TRBJ2-7
abundance: few
d_gene: NA
v_gene: TRBV20-1
CDR3aa: CSARVSSGYSYEQYF
CDR3nt: TGCAGTGCTAGAGTTTCGAGCGGGTACTCCTACGAGCAGTACTTC

j_gene: TRBJ1-5
abundance: NA
d_gene: NA
v_gene: TRBV7-9
CDR3aa: CTSSPTIGNQPQHF
CDR3nt: TGTACCAGCAGCCCTACTATCGGCAATCAGCCCCAGCATTTT

j_gene: TRBJ1-1
abundance: few
d_gene: TRBD1
v_gene: TRBV5-8
CDR3aa: CASSFMGQGSLGVFF
CDR3nt: TGTGCCAGCAGCTTTATGGGACAGGGTTCTCTTGGGGTTTTCTTT

j_gene: TRBJ1-6
abundance: NA
d_gene: NA
v_gene: TRBV20-1
CDR3aa: CSARDSRNSPLHF
CDR3nt: TGCAGTGCTAGAGATTCCCGGAATTCACCCCTCCACTTT

j_gene: TRBJ1-2
abundance: few
d_gene: NA
v_gene: TRBV11-2
CDR3aa: CASSSDRVTHRYGYTF
CDR3nt: TGTGCCAGCAGCTCGGACAGAGTAACACACCGCTATGGCTACACCTTC

j_gene: TRBJ1-5
abundance: NA
d_gene: TRBD1
v_gene: TRBV15
CDR3aa: CATSRERGGGQPQHF
CDR3nt: TGTGCCACCAGCAGAGAAAGAGGGGGCGGGCAGCCCCAGCATTTT

j_gene: TRBJ2-5
abundance: many
d_gene: TRBD2
v_gene: TRBV5-1
CDR3aa: CASSSTSGGETQYF
CDR3nt: TGCGCCAGCAGCTCCACTAGCGGGGGGGAGACCCAGTACTTC

j_gene: TRBJ2-3
abundance: few
d_gene: TRBD1
v_gene: TRBV6-5
CDR3aa: CASRGQGVFADTQYF
CDR3nt: TGTGCCAGCAGGGGACAGGGGGTATTTGCAGATACGCAGTATTTT

j_gene: TRBJ2-3
abundance: NA
d_gene: TRBD2
v_gene: TRBV27
CDR3aa: CASSSGTSGRNTQYF
CDR3nt: TGTGCCAGCAGTTCCGGGACTAGCGGGAGGAATACGCAGTATTTT

j_gene: TRBJ2-1
abundance: NA
d_gene: NA
v_gene: TRBV10-2
CDR3aa: CASERRTYNEQFF
CDR3nt: TGCGCCAGCGAGCGGAGAACCTACAATGAGCAGTTCTTC

j_gene: TRBJ1-2
abundance: few
d_gene: NA
v_gene: TRBV27
CDR3aa: CASSSRQNYGYTF
CDR3nt: TGTGCCAGCAGTTCTCGACAGAACTATGGCTACACCTTC

j_gene: TRBJ2-1
abundance: few
d_gene: TRBD1
v_gene: TRBV6-1
CDR3aa: CASRGTGVYNEQFF
CDR3nt: TGTGCCAGCAGAGGGACAGGAGTCTACAATGAGCAGTTCTTC

j_gene: TRBJ2-3
abundance: NA
d_gene: NA
v_gene: TRBV27
CDR3aa: CASAWGLTTDTQYF
CDR3nt: TGTGCCAGCGCCTGGGGCTTGACCACAGATACGCAGTATTTT

j_gene: TRBJ1-1
abundance: NA
d_gene: NA
v_gene: TRBV9
CDR3aa: CASSLHGVATEVFF
CDR3nt: TGTGCCAGCAGCCTCCATGGGGTCGCAACTGAAGTTTTCTTT

j_gene: TRBJ2-1
abundance: NA
d_gene: TRBD2
v_gene: TRBV10-3
CDR3aa: CAISIGLAGVSSSYNEQFF
CDR3nt: TGTGCCATCAGTATCGGACTAGCGGGAGTGTCAAGCTCCTACAATGAGCAGTTCTTC

j_gene: TRBJ1-5
abundance: NA
d_gene: NA
v_gene: TRBV6-5
CDR3aa: CASSPTAWGQPQHF
CDR3nt: TGTGCCAGCAGCCCCACCGCGTGGGGTCAGCCCCAGCATTTT

j_gene: TRBJ1-6
abundance: NA
d_gene: TRBD1
v_gene: TRBV4-2
CDR3aa: CASSPGQGSSYNSPLHF
CDR3nt: TGTGCCAGCAGCCCTGGACAGGGTAGCTCCTATAATTCACCCCTCCACTTT

j_gene: TRBJ2-7
abundance: many
d_gene: TRBD1
v_gene: TRBV29-1
CDR3aa: CSAKKPGTGSSYEQYF
CDR3nt: TGCAGCGCTAAAAAACCCGGGACAGGGAGCTCCTACGAGCAGTACTTC

j_gene: TRBJ1-2
abundance: NA
d_gene: TRBD1
v_gene: TRBV7-9
CDR3aa: CASSPPGTGYGYTF
CDR3nt: TGTGCCAGCAGCCCCCCCGGGACAGGTTATGGCTACACCTTC

j_gene: TRBJ2-7
abundance: once
d_gene: TRBD2
v_gene: TRBV7-9
CDR3aa: CASSSSSGTSSYEQYF
CDR3nt: TGTGCCAGCAGCTCATCATCCGGGACTAGCTCCTACGAGCAGTACTTC

j_gene: TRBJ1-2
abundance: NA
d_gene: NA
v_gene: TRBV25-1
CDR3aa: CASSGWEVGYTF
CDR3nt: TGTGCCAGCAGTGGCTGGGAAGTAGGCTACACCTTC

j_gene: TRBJ2-4
abundance: NA
d_gene: NA
v_gene: TRBV5-5
CDR3aa: CASSLSGSFDIQYF
CDR3nt: TGTGCCAGCAGCTTGTCGGGTAGCTTCGACATTCAGTACTTC

j_gene: TRBJ2-7
abundance: few
d_gene: NA
v_gene: TRBV7-8
CDR3aa: CASSTSRVPPYEQYF
CDR3nt: TGTGCCAGCAGCACATCCAGGGTTCCCCCCTACGAGCAGTACTTC

j_gene: TRBJ1-2
abundance: few
d_gene: NA
v_gene: TRBV20-1
CDR3aa: CSARALPSGYTF
CDR3nt: TGCAGTGCTAGGGCACTGCCTAGTGGCTACACCTTC

j_gene: TRBJ1-4
abundance: few
d_gene: NA
v_gene: TRBV2
CDR3aa: CASSEAQSTGEKLFF
CDR3nt: TGTGCCAGCAGTGAAGCTCAGTCCACCGGTGAAAAACTGTTTTTT

j_gene: TRBJ2-1
abundance: NA
d_gene: TRBD1
v_gene: TRBV3-1
CDR3aa: CASSPAGQVGYNEQFF
CDR3nt: TGTGCCAGCAGCCCCGCGGGACAGGTAGGTTACAATGAGCAGTTCTTC

j_gene: TRBJ2-4
abundance: NA
d_gene: TRBD2
v_gene: TRBV28
CDR3aa: CAVNDQRGAKNIQYF
CDR3nt: TGTGCCGTAAACGACCAGCGGGGGGCCAAAAACATTCAGTACTTC

j_gene: TRBJ2-3
abundance: NA
d_gene: NA
v_gene: TRBV6-2/TRBV6-3
CDR3aa: CASSYSVASGTDTQYF
CDR3nt: TGTGCCAGCAGTTACTCGGTGGCTAGCGGCACAGATACGCAGTATTTT

j_gene: TRBJ2-5
abundance: many
d_gene: NA
v_gene: TRBV6-6
CDR3aa: CASSGWDAQQETQYF
CDR3nt: TGTGCCAGCAGTGGGTGGGACGCACAACAAGAGACCCAGTACTTC

j_gene: TRBJ1-1
abundance: NA
d_gene: NA
v_gene: TRBV27
CDR3aa: CASSRIPEVRYTEAFF
CDR3nt: TGTGCCAGCAGTCGCATTCCGGAGGTCAGGTACACTGAAGCTTTCTTT

j_gene: TRBJ1-5
abundance: NA
d_gene: NA
v_gene: TRBV6-5
CDR3aa: CASSYSKTVNQPQHF
CDR3nt: TGTGCCAGCAGTTACTCGAAGACAGTCAATCAGCCCCAGCATTTT

j_gene: TRBJ2-3
abundance: many
d_gene: NA
v_gene: TRBV5-6
CDR3aa: CASTPLGGSTDTQYF
CDR3nt: TGTGCCAGCACCCCTCTGGGGGGATCCACAGATACGCAGTATTTT

j_gene: TRBJ2-4
abundance: few
d_gene: NA
v_gene: TRBV29-1
CDR3aa: CSVEGGTSGGEQYF
CDR3nt: TGCAGCGTCGAAGGCGGGACATCGGGGGGAGAGCAGTACTTC

j_gene: TRBJ2-3
abundance: NA
d_gene: TRBD1
v_gene: TRBV6-4
CDR3aa: CASRGDRVEDTQYF
CDR3nt: TGTGCCAGCAGGGGGGACAGGGTAGAAGATACGCAGTATTTT

j_gene: TRBJ2-5
abundance: many
d_gene: NA
v_gene: TRBV20-1
CDR3aa: CSAPRGGTTETQYF
CDR3nt: TGCAGTGCTCCCCGAGGGGGGACAACGGAGACCCAGTACTTC